This record looks at one T cell receptor (beta chain) sequence and its context. Its antigen is still unknown. One end of the junction is discordant with germline, which a read error may explain. Ophthalmopathy patients had moderately to severely active disease, Clinical Activity Score of at least 3, NOSPECS grade of at least 4, and disease duration under 3 months. Patients with other autoimmune diseases, uncontrolled infections, pregnancy or lactation were excluded. Clinical symptoms, serum thyroxine, TRAb, thyroid ultrasound and orbital computed tomography were used for diagnosis. Ficoll-Paque density gradient centrifugation was used to isolate PBMCs from 9.5 to 10 ml of fresh peripheral blood. Total RNA was extracted with Trizol reagent and quality-checked on an Agilent 2100 Bioanalyzer. The CDR3 starts with the cysteine, ends with the phenylalanine, and has 14 residues. Left in the record is the CDR3 DNA by itself, 42 bases read in frame from the first base. According to the germline V gene, CDR1 reads KGHDR and CDR2 reads SFDVKD.

The sample originates from a study of Graves' ophthalmopathy and Graves' hyperthyroidism (dated by TCRdb to the late 2010s). Study-level background: Peripheral blood was collected before any treatment was given, at the time of initial diagnosis. The independent validation cohort included under 20 hyperthyroidism patients plus 17 patients who later progressed from hyperthyroidism to ophthalmopathy. To tell Graves' ophthalmopathy apart from Graves' hyperthyroidism, and to predict which patients would progress to ophthalmopathy, the study relied on TCR beta repertoire signatures. Following sampling, methimazole starting at 30 mg daily was administered to hyperthyroidism patients, and high-dose intravenous methylprednisolone was administered to ophthalmopathy patients. To explore V-J signatures that distinguish ophthalmopathy from hyperthyroidism, a discovery set of about a hundred patients was enrolled, made up of under 50 with ophthalmopathy and some 56 with stable hyperthyroidism. In total, around 130 blood samples were TCR-sequenced: approximately 42 ophthalmopathy, 75 hyperthyroidism and roughly 17 hyperthyroidism-to-ophthalmopathy patients. In more than five hyperthyroidism patients, the T-cell repertoires found in thyroid tissue were compared with those found in blood. General findings and caveats noted by the study authors: In validation, the model predicted ophthalmopathy progression with 55% to 71% sensitivity and approximately 78% specificity; some twelve predicted patients were CT-confirmed with GO in a median of about 6.2 months. In cross-validation, the 13-signature model distinguished ophthalmopathy from stable hyperthyroidism with just over 85% sensitivity and around 83% specificity, while in the test set the corresponding values were about 80% and 75%. Most of the expanded thyroid clonotypes with a frequency above 0.001 were also detected in blood, and it was suggested that the thyroid immune response may be reflected by blood repertoires. Sample size was not statistically predetermined, and group allocation was not concealed from the investigators.

For repertoire sequencing, the TCR beta CDR3 regions were amplified from RNA transcripts. HTBI primers and the Qiagen OneStep RT-PCR kit were used in a first-round RT-PCR, which was followed by a second-round multiplex PCR, size selection and purification. Libraries were sequenced paired-end with 100 bp reads on an Illumina HiSeq2000. The original methods were these. SOAPnuke was used to process the reads, throwing out any read that had adapters, had uncalled bases, had a mean Phred below 15, or lacked an exact constant-primer or identifier match. COPE v1.2.5 was used to merge high-quality paired reads. Clonotypes were defined as unique nucleotide sequences and were aligned to IMGT TRB V, D and J references using MiTCR v1.1. Only V-J combinations with frequency above 0.0001 were analysed, covering over 99% of repertoires. For each V-J combination, a TCR clonal expansion and chaos score was defined as F50 clonal expansion divided by the chaos observed in the TCRdist matrix. Welch's t-statistics and random forest were used to narrow the features down to around 12 V-J combinations, which were then fed into a naive Bayes classifier. The Morisita-Horn index was used to measure how similar the thyroid and blood repertoires were. TCRdb reworked the public reads: Q25 trimming with fastp, MiXCR clone assembly, productive beta chains retained. Every distinct CDR3 protein forms one entry, paired with its most common genes and DNA. The V and J calls were not made by the authors but by TCRdb's processing. The table for this sample lists about 240,000 distinct CDR3 sequences; 45% to 55% of them were counted only once. The ten most abundant clones make up less than 50% of the sample.

The TCR comes from an adult man with Graves' ophthalmopathy. In this chain, TRBV24-1 is recombined with TRBJ2-5, with 8 middle bases fitting TRBD1. Sequenced sample: peripheral blood. The DNA is TGTGCCACCAGTGCACCCGGATCCGGGACAGGTCTTTTCTTC. It specifies CATSAPGSGTGLFF.